This T cell receptor beta chain was documented in a study of CD8+ T cells in alopecia areata. Sorting separated CD4+ and CD8+ T cells out of PBMCs. J was trimmed by 5 bases and V by 1 base; bases with no gene match: 5. CDR3 length equals 17 residues. Germline V gene data show CDR1 as SGHTA and CDR2 as FQGNSA. The authors extracted RNA and reverse transcribed it into cDNA as the sequencing template. TCRdb keeps only in-frame clones here, not all; method: immunoSEQ multiplex PCR. This sample has some 150,000 clones, with approximately 65% found just once. Findings of the study overall: It was lesional scalp, especially alopecia totalis/universalis, that showed higher clonality than normal scalp. Scalp samples also contribute reads from the resident alphabeta T cells found in normal skin.

With regard to this clone: Its antigen is undetermined.

This chain joins TRBV7-2 and TRBJ2-4; TRBD2 matches 13 bases. This receptor was obtained from a human donor in good health. The sequenced material came from CD8+ T cells sorted from blood. The CDR3 sequence: CASSLVLAGGPQNIQYF. The CDR3 coding sequence is TGTGCCAGCAGCTTAGTACTAGCGGGAGGGCCCCAAAACATTCAGTACTTC.